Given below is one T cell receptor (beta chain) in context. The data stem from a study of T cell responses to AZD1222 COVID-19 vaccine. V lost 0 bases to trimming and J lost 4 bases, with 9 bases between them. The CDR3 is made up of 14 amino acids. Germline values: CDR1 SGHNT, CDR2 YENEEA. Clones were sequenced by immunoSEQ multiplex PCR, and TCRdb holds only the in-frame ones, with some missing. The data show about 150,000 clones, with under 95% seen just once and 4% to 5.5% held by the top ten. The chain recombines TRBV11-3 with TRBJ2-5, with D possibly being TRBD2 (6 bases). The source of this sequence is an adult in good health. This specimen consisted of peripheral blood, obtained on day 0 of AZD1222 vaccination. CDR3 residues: CASSLETGRETQYF. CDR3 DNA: TGTGCCAGCAGCTTAGAGACCGGGAGAGAGACCCAGTACTTC.